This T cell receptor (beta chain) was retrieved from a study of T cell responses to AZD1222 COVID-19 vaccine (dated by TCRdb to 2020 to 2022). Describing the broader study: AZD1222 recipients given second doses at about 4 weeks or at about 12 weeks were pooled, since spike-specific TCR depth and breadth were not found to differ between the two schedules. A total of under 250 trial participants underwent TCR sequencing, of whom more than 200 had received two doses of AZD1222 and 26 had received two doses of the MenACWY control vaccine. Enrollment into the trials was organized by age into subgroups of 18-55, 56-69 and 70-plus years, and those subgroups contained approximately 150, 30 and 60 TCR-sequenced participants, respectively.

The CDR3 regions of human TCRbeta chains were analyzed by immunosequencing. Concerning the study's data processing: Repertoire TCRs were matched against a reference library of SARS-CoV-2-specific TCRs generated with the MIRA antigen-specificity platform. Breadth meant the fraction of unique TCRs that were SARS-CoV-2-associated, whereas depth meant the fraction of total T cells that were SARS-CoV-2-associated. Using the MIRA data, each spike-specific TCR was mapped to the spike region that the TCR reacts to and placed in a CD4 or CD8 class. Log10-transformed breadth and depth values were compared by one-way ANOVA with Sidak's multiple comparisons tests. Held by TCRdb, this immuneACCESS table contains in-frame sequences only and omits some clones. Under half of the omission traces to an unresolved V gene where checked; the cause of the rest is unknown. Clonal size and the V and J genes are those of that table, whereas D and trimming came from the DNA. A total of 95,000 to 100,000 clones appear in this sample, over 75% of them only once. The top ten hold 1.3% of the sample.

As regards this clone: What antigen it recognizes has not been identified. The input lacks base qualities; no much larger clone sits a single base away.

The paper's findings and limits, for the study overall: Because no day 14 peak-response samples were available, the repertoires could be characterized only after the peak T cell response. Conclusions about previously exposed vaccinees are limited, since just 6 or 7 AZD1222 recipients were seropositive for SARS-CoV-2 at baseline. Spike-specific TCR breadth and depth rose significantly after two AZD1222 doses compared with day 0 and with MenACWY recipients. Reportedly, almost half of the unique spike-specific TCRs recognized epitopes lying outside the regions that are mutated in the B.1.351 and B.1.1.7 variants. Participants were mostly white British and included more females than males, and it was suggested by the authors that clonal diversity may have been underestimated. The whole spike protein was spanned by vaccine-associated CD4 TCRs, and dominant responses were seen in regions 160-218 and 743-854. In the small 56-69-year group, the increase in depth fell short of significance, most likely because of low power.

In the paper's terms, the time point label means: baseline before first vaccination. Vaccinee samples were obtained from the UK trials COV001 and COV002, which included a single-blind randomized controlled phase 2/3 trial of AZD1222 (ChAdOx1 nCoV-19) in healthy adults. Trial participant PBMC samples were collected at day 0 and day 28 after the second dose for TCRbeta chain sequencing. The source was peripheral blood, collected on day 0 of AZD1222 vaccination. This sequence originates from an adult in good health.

The CDR3 region reads CASAGTGFSGANVLTF. The DNA sequence is as follows: TGTGCCAGCGCCGGGACAGGGTTCTCTGGGGCCAACGTCCTGACTTTC. This chain is built from TRBV27 and TRBJ2-6, and 9 bases in between align with TRBD1. The germline V gene (reference sequence) yields MNHEY for CDR1 and SMNVEV for CDR2. The CDR3 sequence holds 16 residues, the cysteine and phenylalanine included. Just CDR3 DNA is preserved here, 48 bases in frame from base 1. V is cut back by 8 bases and J by 0 bases, with 5 bases in the junction unmatched.